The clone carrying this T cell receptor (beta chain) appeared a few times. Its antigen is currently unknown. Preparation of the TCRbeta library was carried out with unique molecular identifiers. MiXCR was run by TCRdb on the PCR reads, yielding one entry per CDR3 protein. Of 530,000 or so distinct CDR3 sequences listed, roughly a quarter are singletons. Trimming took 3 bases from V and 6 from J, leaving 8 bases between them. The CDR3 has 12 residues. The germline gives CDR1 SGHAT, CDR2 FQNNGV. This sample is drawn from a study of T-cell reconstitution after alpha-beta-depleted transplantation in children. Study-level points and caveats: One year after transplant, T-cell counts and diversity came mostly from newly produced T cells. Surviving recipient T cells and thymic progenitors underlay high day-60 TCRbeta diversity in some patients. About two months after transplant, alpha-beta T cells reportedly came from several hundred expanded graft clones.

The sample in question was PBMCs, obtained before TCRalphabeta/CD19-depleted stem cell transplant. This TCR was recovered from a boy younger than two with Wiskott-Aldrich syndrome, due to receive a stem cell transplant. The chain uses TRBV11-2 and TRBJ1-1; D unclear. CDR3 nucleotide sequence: TGTGCCAGCAGCTTTATCTGGGCTGAAGCTTTCTTT. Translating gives CASSFIWAEAFF.